The rows below give T cell receptor beta chains drawn from one sample of a study of a mutant IDH1 vaccine in newly diagnosed glioma. TCRdb's copy holds only in-frame clones and misses some; the assay was immunoSEQ multiplex PCR. Among around 87,000 clones, 83% were seen once, and the ten largest hold around 7%. Source: PBMCs, taken from a glioma patient treated with radiotherapy, temozolomide or both. The source is a woman aged 45-65 years with glioma. CDR3s include the opening cysteine and the closing phenylalanine or tryptophan. Fields, in order: V gene, J gene, D gene, clone size, CDR3 DNA, CDR3 protein. The D gene is left open where the match is weak. The size of a clone is reported for some rows only, either as once, few or many, or as a class for expanded clones.

TRBV11-3	TRBJ2-7	NA	NA	TGTGCCAGCGGAGGAGATTACGGCTACGAGCAGTACTTC	CASGGDYGYEQYF
TRBV5-1	TRBJ1-4	NA	few	TGCGCCAGCAGCATTGCCCCACCCGGAGCTAATGAAAAACTGTTTTTT	CASSIAPPGANEKLFF
TRBV5-6	TRBJ1-4	NA	NA	TGTGCCAGCAGCCGATCTAGTGTAAAACTGTTTTTT	CASSRSSVKLFF
TRBV5-6	TRBJ1-5	NA	NA	TGTGCCAGCACCCAACGGGTTCTCTCCAATCAGCCCCAGCATTTT	CASTQRVLSNQPQHF
TRBV2	TRBJ2-6	NA	NA	TGTGCCAGCAGTGCAACCAGGGCACTGAGGGCCAACGTCCTGACTTTC	CASSATRALRANVLTF
TRBV5-1	TRBJ2-5	NA	NA	TGCGCCAGCAGCTCGCCGACAGAGCAGTACTTC	CASSSPTEQYF
TRBV6-1	TRBJ1-4	TRBD1	NA	TGTGCCAGCGTCGTTCAAGGGGGCGTAAATGAAAAACTGTTTTTT	CASVVQGGVNEKLFF
TRBV1	TRBJ2-3	NA	NA	TGCACCAGGGGGGATACGCAGTATTTT	CTRGDTQYF
TRBV5-1	TRBJ1-3	NA	NA	TGCGCCAGCAGCCCGAACCTCGGACGGTCCTCTGGAAACACCATATATTTT	CASSPNLGRSSGNTIYF
TRBV27	TRBJ1-4	NA	NA	TGTGCCAGCAGATCAATTCAGGGGACTAATGAAAAACTGTTTTTT	CASRSIQGTNEKLFF
TRBV6-1	TRBJ1-2	NA	NA	TGTGCCAGCAGTGAGAATTGGCGGGAAGGCTATGGCTACACCTTC	CASSENWREGYGYTF
TRBV5-1	TRBJ2-4	TRBD2	NA	TGCGCCAGCAGCTTGGAAGCGGGGCTAAACATTCAGTACTTC	CASSLEAGLNIQYF
TRBV5-1	TRBJ2-7	TRBD2	NA	TGCGCCAGCAGCAGAACTAGCGAGTTCGAGCAGTACTTC	CASSRTSEFEQYF
TRBV7-9	TRBJ2-4	NA	once	TGTGCCAGCAGCTTAGGGGGCTTTCGCAAAAACATTCAGTACTTC	CASSLGGFRKNIQYF
TRBV19	TRBJ1-2	NA	NA	TGTGCCAGTAGTGGCCTCGGAGGCTACACCTTC	CASSGLGGYTF
TRBV30	TRBJ2-7	TRBD2	NA	TGTGCCTGGAAGGTAGCGGGAGGGCGGTACGAGCAGTACTTC	CAWKVAGGRYEQYF
TRBV6-6	TRBJ1-3	NA	once	TGTGCCAGCAGTCAACAGGGCTCCGGAAACACCATATATTTT	CASSQQGSGNTIYF
TRBV9	TRBJ2-2	TRBD1	NA	TGTGCCACCGGGACAGGGGGCTCCTTCGGGGAGCTGTTTTTT	CATGTGGSFGELFF
TRBV5-1	TRBJ2-2	NA	NA	TGCGCCAGCAGCTTACTCCCTATGCAGGGGATTGGCACCGGGGAGCTGTTTTTT	CASSLLPMQGIGTGELFF
TRBV7-6	TRBJ2-7	TRBD2	few	TGTGCCAGCAGCCCGGGAGGGGGGACCTACGAGCAGTACTTC	CASSPGGGTYEQYF
TRBV2	TRBJ2-5	TRBD2	NA	TGTGCCAGCAGTGAATCTAGCGGGTCGTCAGGAGGGGAGACCCAGTACTTC	CASSESSGSSGGETQYF
TRBV19	TRBJ1-1	NA	NA	TGTGCCAGTAGTACGGGCGGCGCGTTCAACACTGAAGCTTTCTTT	CASSTGGAFNTEAFF
TRBV7-9	TRBJ2-7	NA	NA	TGTGCCAGCAGCTTAGGCAGGGCCGTTGACGAGCAGTACTTC	CASSLGRAVDEQYF
TRBV10-3	TRBJ2-7	NA	NA	TGTGCCATCAGTGAGTCGGTGCGGGACTCCTACGAGCAGTACTTC	CAISESVRDSYEQYF
TRBV15	TRBJ1-6	NA	NA	TGTGCCACCAGCAGAGACTCCCTGGGGGCCGGTTCACCCCTCCACTTT	CATSRDSLGAGSPLHF
TRBV6-5	TRBJ1-2	NA	NA	TGTGCCAGCAACTCGGGAGGGTATGGCTACACCTTC	CASNSGGYGYTF
TRBV30	TRBJ1-3	NA	NA	TGTGCCTGGAGTGTACGAGGCTCCGCCATATATTTT	CAWSVRGSAIYF
TRBV2	TRBJ1-3	NA	NA	TGTGCCAGCAGAGACAGTAGATCTGGAAACACCATATATTTT	CASRDSRSGNTIYF
TRBV6-5	TRBJ1-1	NA	NA	TGTGCCAGCAAGGTACAAGGGAGGGCTTTCTTT	CASKVQGRAFF
TRBV28	TRBJ1-5	NA	NA	TGTGCCAGCAGTTTACCACGAAATCAGCCCCAGCATTTT	CASSLPRNQPQHF
TRBV18	TRBJ1-6	NA	NA	TGTGCCAGCTCACGCGGACACGCTGAACCCCTCCACTTT	CASSRGHAEPLHF
TRBV12-5	TRBJ2-2	TRBD1	once	TGTGCTAGTGGTTTGGGGACAGGGGGCTGGACCGGGGAGCTGTTTTTT	CASGLGTGGWTGELFF
TRBV10-3	TRBJ2-5	NA	NA	TGTGCCATCAGTGAGTCGATTGTCCAAGAGACCCAGTACTTC	CAISESIVQETQYF
TRBV25-1	TRBJ2-1	TRBD1	NA	TGTGCCAGCAGTGAACCTACGACAGGGAACTATGAGCAGTTCTTC	CASSEPTTGNYEQFF
TRBV19	TRBJ1-2	NA	few	TGTGCCAGTAGTAGGTCTGTCAGCCATGGCTACACCTTC	CASSRSVSHGYTF
TRBV19	TRBJ1-2	NA	once	TGTGCCAGTGCCCAGGGACAAAGAAGCTATGGCTACACCTTC	CASAQGQRSYGYTF
TRBV5-6	TRBJ2-7	NA	NA	TGTGCCAGCAGCACGAAGGGGATCCTCTACGAGCAGTACTTC	CASSTKGILYEQYF